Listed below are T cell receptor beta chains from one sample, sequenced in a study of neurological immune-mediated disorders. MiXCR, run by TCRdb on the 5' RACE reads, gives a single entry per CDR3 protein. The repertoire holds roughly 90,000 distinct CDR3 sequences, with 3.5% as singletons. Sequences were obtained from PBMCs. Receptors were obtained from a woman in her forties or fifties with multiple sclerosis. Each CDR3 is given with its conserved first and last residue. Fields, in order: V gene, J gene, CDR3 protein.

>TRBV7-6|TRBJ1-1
CASSLFKNTEAFF
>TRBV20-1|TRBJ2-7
CSARERPGWKSYEQYF
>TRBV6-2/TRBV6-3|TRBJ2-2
CATEGAATGELFF
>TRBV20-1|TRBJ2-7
CSAYLGASGEQYF
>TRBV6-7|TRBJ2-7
CASSYGTGYEQYF
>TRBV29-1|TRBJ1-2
CSVEDPMTDGYGYTF
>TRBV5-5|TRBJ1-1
CASSRQNTEAFF
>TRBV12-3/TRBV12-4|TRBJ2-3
CASNSGGTYTQYF
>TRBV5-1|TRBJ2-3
CASSLESGGGDTQYF
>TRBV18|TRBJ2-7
CASSPMTGGKVEQYF
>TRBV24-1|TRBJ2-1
CATSARGGPYNEQFF
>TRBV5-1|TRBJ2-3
CASSKREPTDTQYF
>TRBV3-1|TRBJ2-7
CASSQDLSVAYEQYF
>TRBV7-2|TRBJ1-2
CASSLVQGGGYTF
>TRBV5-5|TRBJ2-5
CASSLVASRGETQYF
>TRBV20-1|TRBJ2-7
CSARKPRASGDEQYF
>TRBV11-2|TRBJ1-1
CASSFSPTGVDEAFF
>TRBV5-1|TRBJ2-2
CASSRSGELFF
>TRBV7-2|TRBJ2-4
CASSPDQTRRNIQYF
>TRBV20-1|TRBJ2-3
CSAALYPQGQYF
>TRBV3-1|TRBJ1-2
CASSQGHPNYGYTF
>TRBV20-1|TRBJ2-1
CSASRGSSYNVQFF
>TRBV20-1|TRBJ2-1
CSARDASGSISYNEQFF
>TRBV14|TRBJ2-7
CASSQGLTTAQYF
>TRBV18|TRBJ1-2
CASSAKAGNYGYTF
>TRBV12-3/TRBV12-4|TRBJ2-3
CASTLEGILSDTQYF
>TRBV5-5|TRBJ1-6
CASSQTGTSPLHF
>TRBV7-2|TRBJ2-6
CASRREGAGANVLTF
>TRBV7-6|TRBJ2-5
CASSSRYLDKGETQYF
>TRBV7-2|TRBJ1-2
CASSLNRGPYGYTF
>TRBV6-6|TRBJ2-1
CASRLRGGSSYNEQFF
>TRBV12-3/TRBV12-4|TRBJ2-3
CASRLAGGGTDTQYF
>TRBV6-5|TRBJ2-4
CASSSTGTGGSKNIQYF
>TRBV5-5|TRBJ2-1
CASSLTGRGSRIFEQFF
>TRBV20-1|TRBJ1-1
CSARGAGSVRTEAFF
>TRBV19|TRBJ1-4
CASSVGTDKEKLFF
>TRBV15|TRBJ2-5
CATSRERSETQYF
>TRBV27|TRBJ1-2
CAASTGGFGYTF
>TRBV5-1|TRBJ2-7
CASSLVDSSREQYF
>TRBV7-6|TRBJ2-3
CASSLDVLYGPSTDTQYF
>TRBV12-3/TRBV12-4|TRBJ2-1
CASCPGPGDFVGEQFF
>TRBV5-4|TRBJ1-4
CASSGALDEKLFF
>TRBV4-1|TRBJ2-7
CASSPGQAWREQYF
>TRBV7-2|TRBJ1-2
CASSSQGSGYTF
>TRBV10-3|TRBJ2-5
CAISATSSQETQYF
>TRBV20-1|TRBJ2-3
CSARDARPLSPDTQYF
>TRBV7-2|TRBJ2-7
CASSTPFGEQYF
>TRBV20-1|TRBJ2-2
CSAKGHLNTGELFF
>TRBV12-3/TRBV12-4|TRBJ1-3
CASSLEGRLSGNTIYF
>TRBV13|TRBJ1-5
CASSYGQGNQPQHF
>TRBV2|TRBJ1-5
CASSVSGNQPQHF
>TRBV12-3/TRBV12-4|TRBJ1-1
CASSPTGGAGTEAFF
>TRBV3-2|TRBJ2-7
CASSKKGREQYF
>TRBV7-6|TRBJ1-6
CASSQGQGISPLHF
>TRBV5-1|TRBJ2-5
CASSLEPTTQETQYF